Listed here are 16 T cell receptor beta chains from one sample, sequenced in a study of blood T cell repertoires in COVID-19. Measured with immunoSEQ multiplex PCR; TCRdb has only the in-frame clones, and not every one. The data show around 400,000 clones, under 85% seen once. Sequencing input: PBMCs or T cells enriched from blood (not recorded which). The receptors originated from a woman aged 50 to 60 who had recovered from COVID-19.

This clone is a singleton in its sample. V usage is TRBV12-3 or TRBV12-4 and J usage is TRBJ1-5; no clear D. The V and J ends lost 5 bases and 6 bases respectively, with 8 bases between them. This CDR3 comprises 12 residues. The CDR3 spells CASSAIPQPQHF. The DNA of the CDR3 is TGTGCCAGCAGTGCTATCCCTCAGCCCCAGCATTTT.

This clone was observed a handful of times. The V call is TRBV27, the J call TRBJ2-1, with 7 bases fitting TRBD1. The CDR3 has 15 amino acids. V was clipped by 5 bases and J by 7 bases; unmatched bases: 11. In germline, CDR1 is MNHEY, CDR2 SMNVEV (reference sequence). This CDR3 reads CASSPQGVLFNEQFF. The CDR3 DNA follows: TGTGCCAGCAGTCCTCAGGGGGTTCTGTTTAATGAGCAGTTCTTC.

The chain carries TRBV7-3 and TRBJ2-7, with D possibly TRBD1 on 7 matching bases. V was cut by 5 bases and J by 7 bases, with 24 bases left in between. The V gene's germline CDR1 is SGHTA and CDR2 FQGTGA. The CDR3 extends over 16 amino acids. The CDR3 region has the DNA TGTGCCAGCAGCCCGCGACCTCGGGGGACAGTGGGGGAGCAGTACTTC. Translating gives CASSPRPRGTVGEQYF.

The chain uses TRBV7-3 and TRBJ2-4; 8 nucleotides line up with TRBD1. This CDR3 has 18 residues. V shed 5 bases, J shed 2 bases, and the junction held 14 bases outside the gene matches. The germline V gene has CDR1 SGHTA and CDR2 FQGTGA. CDR3: CASSTGGTSGTTKNIQYF. The CDR3 DNA sequence: TGTGCCAGCAGCACAGGGGGAACTTCGGGAACGACCAAAAACATTCAGTACTTC.

This chain links TRBV15 with TRBJ2-5, with D unresolved. CDR3 length: 14 residues. Germline V gene lookup returns CDR1 LNHNV and CDR2 YYDKDF (reference sequence). Trimming pared 1 base from V and 1 base from J, leaving 7 bases between. This CDR3 reads CATSRGVFQETQYF. CDR3 nucleotide sequence: TGTGCCACCAGCAGAGGTGTCTTCCAAGAGACCCAGTACTTC.

This chain links TRBV6-5 with TRBJ1-2, with a tentative D call TRBD1 (5 bases). V shed 5 bases and J shed 7 bases, with 14 bases lying between them. Germline-derived CDR1 and CDR2 are MNHEY and SVGAGI. CDR3 length: 13 residues. For the CDR3, the DNA is TGTGCCAGCAGTCTAGTTACAGGTGGTGGCTACACCTTC. Translation gives CASSLVTGGGYTF.

This clone appeared a few times. CDR3 DNA sequence: TGTGCCTGGAATGGGGGCCCTAATGAAAAACTGTTTTTT. It codes for CAWNGGPNEKLFF. The rearrangement uses TRBV30 and TRBJ1-4; D might be TRBD1 (6 bases). V gave up 4 bases and J gave up 3 bases, with 9 bases separating them. Germline V gives CDR1 GTSNPN, CDR2 SVGIG (reference sequence). CDR3 size: 13 residues.

The V and J genes are TRBV10-3 and TRBJ2-2, with D possibly matching TRBD1 (6 bases). The CDR3 contains 16 residues. CDR1 and CDR2 (germline): ENHRY, SYGVKD. Trimming removed 2 bases from V and 1 base from J, with 11 bases in between. CDR3 nucleotides: TGTGCCATCAGTGAGGATCAGGGGAGGAACACCGGGGAGCTGTTTTTT. Translated: CAISEDQGRNTGELFF.

This clone was recorded once. Other DNA sequences of this sample code for an identical CDR3. J is TRBJ1-2 and V is TRBV7-2; 8 bases line up with TRBD1. Germline V gives CDR1 SGHTA, CDR2 FQGNSA. The CDR3 has 14 residues. V lost 5 bases to trimming and J lost 1 base; unmatched junction nucleotides: 3. For the CDR3, the DNA is TGTGCCAGCAGCCCTGACAGGGGTAACTATGGCTACACCTTC. It is translated as CASSPDRGNYGYTF.

CDR3 region: CASSRTGEVANEKLFF. CDR3 DNA: TGTGCCAGCAGCCGGACAGGGGAAGTAGCTAATGAAAAACTGTTTTTT. The J gene is TRBJ1-4, the V gene TRBV3-1 (or the pseudogene TRBV3-2); 9 bases line up with TRBD1. CDR3 size: 16 residues. V trimming: 4 bases; J trimming: 3 bases; junction bases outside the gene matches: 6. In germline, CDR1 is LGHDT, CDR2 YNNKEL (reference sequence).

V gene TRBV6-5 combines with J gene TRBJ2-1, with D unclear. V shed 4 bases and J shed 0 bases, with 10 bases lying between them. This CDR3 has 15 residues. The germline V gene has CDR1 MNHEY and CDR2 SVGAGI. The DNA for the CDR3 is TGTGCCAGCAGTTCGGAGATGAGCTCCTACAATGAGCAGTTCTTC. It yields the protein CASSSEMSSYNEQFF.

V usage is TRBV27 and J usage is TRBJ2-2; TRBD1 aligns across 12 bases. This CDR3 is built from 19 residues. Germline trimming cut 5 bases from V and 5 bases from J; bases unmatched to any gene: 15. CDR1 and CDR2 from the germline V gene are MNHEY and SMNVEV (reference sequence). The CDR3 sequence is CASSLMGQGAIGGTGELFF. The CDR3 nucleotides are TGTGCCAGCAGTCTCATGGGACAGGGGGCAATAGGGGGAACCGGGGAGCTGTTTTTT.

V usage is TRBV6-1 and J usage is TRBJ2-4; unclear D gene. Per germline, CDR1 MNHNS and CDR2 SASEGT. This CDR3 region has 16 residues. Trimming took 4 bases from V and 0 from J, leaving 13 bases between them. CDR3 sequence reads: CASSGGWLLAKNIQYF. CDR3 in DNA: TGTGCCAGCAGTGGCGGATGGCTACTAGCCAAAAACATTCAGTACTTC.

The chain recombines TRBV12-3 or TRBV12-4 with TRBJ1-2, with D maybe TRBD1 (6 bases). The CDR3 is 13 residues long. Trimming stripped 6 bases from V and 4 bases from J, with 12 bases between. The CDR3 sequence is CASSSWGLYGYTF. The CDR3 DNA sequence: TGTGCCAGCAGCAGTTGGGGGCTCTATGGCTACACCTTC.

The gene calls are TRBV15 and TRBJ2-1; 8 bases align to TRBD2. The CDR3 totals 14 residues. Germline CDR1 reads LNHNV; CDR2 reads YYDKDF (reference sequence). V dropped 8 bases and J dropped 7; count of bases not matched to a gene: 10. The CDR3 protein is CATRTGGPGNEQFF. CDR3 nucleotide sequence: TGTGCCACCCGGACGGGGGGGCCGGGGAATGAGCAGTTCTTC.

V and J are TRBV4-1 and TRBJ2-1; no clear D. Germline lookup yields CDR1 MGHRA and CDR2 YSYEKL. V shed 4 bases and J shed 6 bases, with 13 bases lying between them. There are 14 residues in the CDR3. In DNA, the CDR3 is TGCGCCAGCAGCCTGGGCCCGATGGGCAATGAGCAGTTCTTC. Translation: CASSLGPMGNEQFF.